The entry below describes one T cell receptor (beta chain). As yet, its antigen is unknown. The data are from a study of cytomegalovirus exposure and HLA in healthy donors. The study's findings and limits: A later analysis associated under 20,000 TCR beta sequences with HLA alleles at a 0.05 false discovery rate. Reports indicate that TCR beta sequences accurately predicted the HLA-A and HLA-B alleles of most subjects.

The PCR employed 60 Vbeta primers together with 13 Jbeta primers. The assay was immunoSEQ multiplex PCR, and TCRdb's table has in-frame clones only and misses some. The repertoire consists of over 150,000 clones, with about 65% occurring once and the leading ten covering approximately 2.8%. The sequencing sample was made of PBMCs. The TCR comes from a woman aged 25 to 39 in good health and CMV-seronegative.

The CDR3 DNA follows: TGTGCCAGCACGAACAGGGGGCGTACTGAAGCTTTCTTT. Amino acids: CASTNRGRTEAFF. V usage is TRBV2 and J usage is TRBJ1-1, with 9 bases aligning to TRBD1. The CDR3 covers 13 residues. J gave up 5 bases and V 7 bases, and 5 bases lay outside the gene matches. Germline CDR1 and CDR2: SNHLY and FYNNEI.